These 30 T cell receptor beta chains were sequenced from one sample in a study of shared clonotypes between healthy human individuals. The table came from immunoSEQ multiplex PCR; TCRdb's copy has only in-frame clones and leaves some out. The data contain fewer than 1 million clones, 90% to 97% of them seen just once; the ten biggest clones take up less than 0.25%. In the naive CD8 group, cells lacked CD45RO and were positively selected for CCR7, so terminally differentiated effector memory CD45RA+ cells were left out. Material: naive CD8+ T cells sorted from blood. All receptors come from a man aged 25 to 40 in good health.

The J gene is TRBJ2-5, the V gene TRBV7-9; D uncertain. Trimming left V 5 bases short and J 2 bases short, with 21 bases between. Germline values: CDR1 SEHNR, CDR2 FQNEAQ (reference sequence). The CDR3 covers 17 residues. The CDR3 DNA sequence: TGTGCCAGCAGCGGGCGACTTGGCGAGAACTTACAAGAGACCCAGTACTTC. Encoded protein: CASSGRLGENLQETQYF.

This clone was found a few times. This same CDR3 is encoded by further DNA sequences in the sample. The rearrangement joins TRBV4-3 to TRBJ2-7; D is unresolved. The CDR3 runs 13 residues. Germline CDR1 reads LGHNA; CDR2 reads YSLEER. V lost 1 base and J 0 bases, leaving 4 bases between the germline ends. The CDR3 loop is CASSQGGSYEQYF. Here the CDR3 DNA reads TGCGCCAGCAGCCAAGGCGGCTCCTACGAGCAGTACTTC.

This chain uses TRBV6-1 with TRBJ2-1, with D perhaps TRBD2 (6 bases). The V end was cut by 6 bases, the J end by 0 bases, with 12 bases between. Germline-derived CDR1 and CDR2 are MNHNS and SASEGT. The CDR3 totals 15 residues. CDR3 bases: TGTGCCAGCAGCCCAACTAGCAGCTCCTACAATGAGCAGTTCTTC. Its translation: CASSPTSSSYNEQFF.

The chain uses TRBV20-1 and TRBJ1-4; D gene unclear. This CDR3 comprises 10 residues. Germline V lookup: CDR1 DFQATT, CDR2 SNEGSKA (reference sequence). The V gene lost 4 bases and the J gene lost 4 bases, with 1 base spanning the gap. The CDR3 spells CSANNEKLFF. CDR3 in DNA: TGCAGTGCTAATAATGAAAAACTGTTTTTT.

The chain joins TRBV9 to TRBJ2-4, with a possible D match to TRBD2 (5 bases). Looked up from germline, CDR1 is SGDLS and CDR2 is YYNGEE. This CDR3 has 13 amino acids. With 3 bases removed from V and 5 bases from J, the gap between germline ends came to 9 bases. This CDR3 is CASSAFGENIQYF. The CDR3 DNA reads TGTGCCAGCAGCGCCTTCGGGGAAAACATTCAGTACTTC.

V is TRBV29-1 and J is TRBJ1-4, with D unclear. This CDR3 comprises 14 residues. Trimming cost V 6 bases and J 8 bases, with 19 bases left between them. CDR1 is SQVTM, CDR2 ANQGSEA, per germline. The CDR3 sequence is CSVLAWQNGEKLFF. CDR3 sequence (DNA): TGCAGCGTCCTGGCGTGGCAGAACGGCGAAAAACTGTTTTTT. The variable domain in full, with the rest retrieved from reference TRBV29-1 and TRBJ1-4, is SAVISQKPSRDICQRGTSLTIQCQVDSQVTMMFWYRQQPGQSLTLIATANQGSEATYESGFVIDKFPISRPNLTFSTLTVSNMSPEDSSIYLCSVLAWQNGEKLFFGSGTQLSVL.

This chain uses TRBV19 with TRBJ2-1; 10 bases align to TRBD2. Germline values: CDR1 LNHDA, CDR2 SQIVND (reference sequence). The V segment lost 3 bases and the J segment 6 bases; nucleotides outside the gene matches: 8. The CDR3 has 16 residues. The CDR3 is CASSIGTSGIGNEQFF. In nucleotides, the CDR3 is TGTGCCAGTAGTATTGGCACTAGCGGGATCGGCAATGAGCAGTTCTTC.

In nucleotides, the CDR3 is TGTGCCAGCAGTGAAATGCTAGCCAATGAGCAGTTCTTC. Its translation: CASSEMLANEQFF. V gene TRBV2 combines with J gene TRBJ2-1; TRBD2 might be the D (5 bases). This CDR3 contains 13 residues. The V and J ends lost 2 bases and 6 bases respectively, with 8 bases between them. The germline V gene encodes CDR1 SNHLY and CDR2 FYNNEI. The whole variable domain, remainder taken from reference TRBV2 and TRBJ2-1, is EPEVTQTPSHQVTQMGQEVILRCVPISNHLYFYWYRQILGQKVEFLVSFYNNEISEKSEIFDDQFSVERPDGSNFTLKIRSTKLEDSAMYFCASSEMLANEQFFGPGTRLTVL.

The chain employs TRBV13 and TRBJ2-3; TRBD2 aligns across 13 bases. The CDR3 loop spans 17 amino acids. Germline V gene lookup returns CDR1 PRHDT and CDR2 FYEKMQ (reference sequence). The V and J ends lost 2 bases and 3 bases, in that order; junction bases with no gene match: 5. In nucleotides, the CDR3 is TGTGCCAGCAGCTTAAAACTAGCGGGAGGGCCAACAGATACGCAGTATTTT. Its translation: CASSLKLAGGPTDTQYF.

The rearrangement joins TRBV7-6 to TRBJ1-1; D possibly corresponds to TRBD1 (5 bases). Trimming shortened V by 0 bases and J by 0 bases, and 8 bases separated the two germline ends. The CDR3 covers 15 residues. In germline, CDR1 is SGHVS, CDR2 FNYEAQ. CDR3 coding DNA: TGTGCCAGCAGCTTAGCGCCGGGACTGAACACTGAAGCTTTCTTT. This translates into CASSLAPGLNTEAFF. Full variable domain (rest looked up from reference TRBV7-6 and TRBJ1-1): GAGVSQSPRYKVTKRGQDVALRCDPISGHVSLYWYRQALGQGPEFLTYFNYEAQQDKSGLPNDRFSAERPEGSISTLTIQRTEQRDSAMYRCASSLAPGLNTEAFFGQGTRLTVV.

The sample holds a few counts of this clone. The same CDR3 can be traced to other DNA sequences in this sample. V and J are TRBV11-2 and TRBJ2-2, with D uncertain. Germline values: CDR1 SGHAT, CDR2 FQNNGV. The CDR3 totals 11 residues. V was cut by 3 bases and J by 6 bases, with 2 bases left in between. CDR3 bases: TGTGCCAGCAGCTTGGCCGGGGAGCTGTTTTTT. Its translation: CASSLAGELFF.

The chain links TRBV5-5 to TRBJ2-7, with a possible D match to TRBD2 (6 bases). Per the germline V gene, CDR1 is SGHKS and CDR2 is YYEKEE (reference sequence). This CDR3 is built from 13 residues. V lost 3 bases, J lost 2 bases, and 9 bases lay in between. CDR3 bases: TGTGCCAGCAGCTCGGGACTCGCCTACGAGCAGTACTTC. Residues: CASSSGLAYEQYF.

This clone was observed a single time. This rearrangement joins TRBV28 to TRBJ2-3; 7 bases line up with TRBD1. This CDR3 has 15 residues. In germline, CDR1 is MDHEN, CDR2 SYDVKM. Trimming took 5 bases from V and 3 from J; bases not matched to a gene: 8. The CDR3, as DNA: TGTGCCAGCAGTCTTACAGGGGTGAGGACAGATACGCAGTATTTT. Translating it yields CASSLTGVRTDTQYF.

The CDR3 loop is CASTRLDRPSYEQYF. For the CDR3, the DNA is TGTGCCAGCACCAGACTAGACAGGCCCTCCTACGAGCAGTACTTC. This chain connects TRBV2 to TRBJ2-7, with D possibly called TRBD1 or TRBD2 (6 bases each). Germline V gives CDR1 SNHLY, CDR2 FYNNEI. V lost 7 bases to trimming and J lost 0 bases, with 16 bases between them. The CDR3 is 15 amino acids.

Comment on this clone: Other nucleotide sequences in the sample specify the same CDR3. The CDR3 region has the DNA TGTGCCAGCAGCGTAGTAGGACCCAACACTGAAGCTTTCTTT. This sequence encodes CASSVVGPNTEAFF. V gene TRBV9 combines with J gene TRBJ1-1; D gene uncertain. Trimming left V 0 bases short and J 2 bases short, with 8 bases between. This CDR3 has 14 residues. The germline V gene encodes CDR1 SGDLS and CDR2 YYNGEE.

This clone showed up just once. DNA of the CDR3: TGTGCCAGCAGCCTGAAACTAGCGGGAGAGCTCAATGAGCAGTTCTTC. This gives the protein CASSLKLAGELNEQFF. The J gene is TRBJ2-1, the V gene TRBV5-6; 11 bases are a match to TRBD2. Germline-derived CDR1 and CDR2 are SGHDT and YYEEEE. The CDR3 totals 16 residues. J gave up 6 bases and V 4 bases, and 9 bases lay outside the gene matches.

Remarks on this clone: A read error may account for a junction end that differs from germline. The same CDR3 is also encoded by other DNA sequences in this sample. The chain couples TRBV19 to TRBJ2-1, with D unresolved. Germline V gene lookup returns CDR1 LNHDA and CDR2 SQIVND (reference sequence). The CDR3 runs 12 residues. The CDR3 sequence is CASSPTYNEQFF. The CDR3 bases are TGTGCCAGTAGTCCGACCTATAATGAGCAGTTCTTC.

Comment on this clone: One junction end disagrees with the germline gene, perhaps due to a read error. The rearrangement uses TRBV7-7 and TRBJ2-2; D gene uncertain. Per the germline V gene, CDR1 is SSHAT and CDR2 is FNYEAQ (reference sequence). This CDR3 is 15 amino acids long. CDR3 DNA sequence: TGTGCTAGCAGCTTCGCCGTCGGGCGCACCGGGGAGCTGTTTTTT. Protein sequence: CASSFAVGRTGELFF.

V usage is TRBV28 and J usage is TRBJ2-7; D ambiguous. In germline, CDR1 is MDHEN, CDR2 SYDVKM. Deletions cut 6 bases from V and 3 bases from J, with 12 bases between. The CDR3 covers 13 residues. The CDR3 here is CASSPVAGYEQYF. CDR3 DNA sequence: TGTGCCAGCAGCCCAGTAGCTGGCTACGAGCAGTACTTC.

The chain couples TRBV27 to TRBJ2-7; D ambiguous. The V end was cut by 3 bases, the J end by 4 bases, with 19 bases between. This CDR3 is built from 16 residues. Germline values: CDR1 MNHEY, CDR2 SMNVEV (reference sequence). The CDR3 here is CASSFYYRDPLYEQYF. DNA of the CDR3: TGTGCCAGCAGTTTCTATTATCGAGACCCTTTATACGAGCAGTACTTC.

The V gene is TRBV7-9, the J gene TRBJ2-7; 9 bases are a match to TRBD1. This CDR3 spans 14 amino acids. Trimming cost V 5 bases and J 3 bases; bases outside gene matches: 5. Germline CDR1 is SEHNR and CDR2 is FQNEAQ (reference sequence). The CDR3 is CASSTQGQGYEQYF. For the CDR3, the DNA is TGTGCCAGCAGCACCCAGGGACAGGGCTACGAGCAGTACTTC.

This sequence joins TRBV18 and TRBJ2-7; 11 bases align to TRBD2. The CDR3 totals 16 residues. The V segment lost 3 bases and the J segment 0 bases; nucleotides outside the gene matches: 4. Germline V gene lookup returns CDR1 KGHSH and CDR2 LQKENI. The CDR3 DNA follows: TGTGCCAGCTCACCCAGACTAGCGGGATCCTCCTACGAGCAGTACTTC. As protein: CASSPRLAGSSYEQYF. Using reference TRBV18 and TRBJ2-7 for the parts outside the CDR3, the full variable domain is NAGVMQNPRHLVRRRGQEARLRCSPMKGHSHVYWYRQLPEEGLKFMVYLQKENIIDESGMPKERFSAEFPKEGPSILRIQQVVRGDSAAYFCASSPRLAGSSYEQYFGPGTRLTVT.

This chain links TRBV5-6 with TRBJ2-1, with TRBD2 matching 7 bases. The germline V gene encodes CDR1 SGHDT and CDR2 YYEEEE. With 4 bases clipped from V and 12 bases from J, the junction kept 16 bases outside the gene matches. CDR3 size: 15 residues. For the CDR3, the DNA is TGTGCCAGCAGCGCGGCGACTAGCAGTTTCTCGGCGCAGTTCTTC. Its protein product is CASSAATSSFSAQFF.

The chain is built from TRBV18 and TRBJ2-6; unclear D gene. The length of the CDR3 is 14 residues. Trimming took off 3 bases at V and 4 bases at J, with 7 bases between the two ends. Looked up from germline, CDR1 is KGHSH and CDR2 is LQKENI. CDR3 protein: CASSPERGANVLTF. The CDR3 bases are TGTGCCAGCTCACCCGAAAGAGGGGCCAACGTCCTGACTTTC.

This clone has a handful of counts. The chain couples TRBV15 to TRBJ2-7; D uncertain. Germline V gives CDR1 LNHNV, CDR2 YYDKDF (reference sequence). The V gene lost 3 bases and the J gene lost 1 base, with 7 bases spanning the gap. The CDR3 contains 13 residues. The CDR3 region is CATSSTSSYEQYF. CDR3 bases: TGTGCCACCAGCAGTACAAGTTCCTACGAGCAGTACTTC.

This sequence joins TRBV19 and TRBJ2-3; a weak D match, TRBD1 (5 bases). The CDR3 contains 13 residues. CDR1 and CDR2 from the germline V gene are LNHDA and SQIVND (reference sequence). V was pared by 7 bases and J by 2 bases, with 10 bases between. The CDR3 coding sequence is TGTGCCAGTACAGGGATCCCCACAGATACGCAGTATTTT. This codes for CASTGIPTDTQYF.

The chain is built from TRBV7-5 and TRBJ2-3; the table's D call TRBD2 went unverified against the DNA. TRBV7-5 is marked as a pseudogene. The length of the CDR3 is 16 residues. This CDR3 reads CASRTLAGGNTDTQYF. For the CDR3, the DNA is TGTGCCAGCAGGACACTAGCGGGGGGGAACACAGATACGCAGTATTTT.

The chain uses TRBV4-1 and TRBJ1-1, with no clear D. The CDR3 length is 14 residues. Germline values: CDR1 MGHRA, CDR2 YSYEKL. V gave up 0 bases and J gave up 2 bases, with 7 bases separating them. The CDR3: CASSQDQTNTEAFF. The CDR3 nucleotides are TGCGCCAGCAGCCAAGACCAGACTAACACTGAAGCTTTCTTT.

The chain joins TRBV9 to TRBJ2-2; no firm D call. Trimming shortened V by 3 bases and J by 13 bases, and 7 bases separated the two germline ends. In germline, CDR1 is SGDLS, CDR2 YYNGEE. The CDR3 is 10 residues long. CDR3 coding DNA: TGTGCCAGCAGCGGGAATGGGCTGTTTTTT. Its translation is CASSGNGLFF. Drawing the rest from reference TRBV9 and TRBJ2-2, the complete variable domain is DSGVTQTPKHLITATGQRVTLRCSPRSGDLSVYWYQQSLDQGLQFLIQYYNGEERAKGNILERFSAQQFPDLHSELNLSSLELGDSALYFCASSGNGLFFGEGSRLTVL.

As concerns this clone: This sample also contains other DNA sequences that code for the same CDR3. The chain uses TRBV27 and TRBJ2-3; D gene ambiguous. Trimming stripped 5 bases from V and 3 bases from J, with 6 bases between. From germline, CDR1 is MNHEY and CDR2 SMNVEV (reference sequence). The CDR3 is 12 residues long. The CDR3 DNA reads as TGTGCCAGCAGTCAGAGGACAGATACGCAGTATTTT. Protein product: CASSQRTDTQYF.